One and the same sample provided the 31 T cell receptor beta chains below, sequenced in a study of T-cell reconstitution after alpha-beta-depleted transplantation in children. Unique molecular identifiers tagged the TCRbeta library. Each CDR3 protein gets one entry after TCRdb re-called the PCR reads with MiXCR. The table lists roughly 670,000 distinct CDR3 sequences, roughly 13% of them singletons. The sample in question was PBMCs, obtained before TCRalphabeta/CD19-depleted stem cell transplant. These receptors originate from a girl aged 2 to 9 with congenital amegakaryocytic thrombocytopenia, due to receive a stem cell transplant.

J is TRBJ2-4 and V is TRBV28; D is unresolved. The CDR3 is 15 residues long. V was cut by 4 bases and J by 0 bases, with 10 bases left in between. In germline, CDR1 is MDHEN, CDR2 SYDVKM. The CDR3 DNA follows: TGTGCCAGCAGTTCCCCCGCGTTAGCCAAAAACATTCAGTACTTC. The encoded protein is CASSSPALAKNIQYF.

The rearrangement links TRBV11-2 to TRBJ2-1; D is unresolved. This CDR3 region has 11 residues. V gave up 3 bases and J gave up 12 bases, with 9 bases separating them. Germline V gene sequence: CDR1 SGHAT, CDR2 FQNNGV. The CDR3 reads CASSFLVGQFF. DNA for the CDR3: TGTGCCAGCAGCTTTCTAGTAGGGCAGTTCTTC.

This clonotype has a handful of counts. The J gene is TRBJ2-5, the V gene TRBV20-1; 8 nucleotides align to TRBD2. The CDR3 runs 14 residues. The trim removed 6 bases at V and 1 base at J, leaving 7 bases unmatched. From germline, CDR1 is DFQATT and CDR2 SNEGSKA (reference sequence). The chain's CDR3 is CSARTSRPQETQYF. The CDR3 region has the DNA TGCAGTGCCAGGACTAGCAGACCCCAAGAGACCCAGTACTTC.

This sequence joins TRBV28 and TRBJ2-7, with 8 bases fitting TRBD1. J was trimmed by 1 base and V by 4 bases; bases with no gene match: 6. The CDR3 totals 15 residues. CDR1 is MDHEN, CDR2 SYDVKM, per germline. The CDR3 region has the DNA TGTGCCAGCAGTTCTTGGGACAGGTTATCCTACGAGCAGTACTTC. Its translation: CASSSWDRLSYEQYF.

The chain recombines TRBV12-3 or TRBV12-4 with TRBJ2-1, with D perhaps being TRBD1 or TRBD2 (5 bases each). The length of the CDR3 is 15 residues. V lost 2 bases to trimming and J lost 15 bases, with 23 bases between them. CDR3 in DNA: TGTGCCAGCAGTTTAAACTTCCAGGTGGGACCTAGGCCGTTCTTC. Translated: CASSLNFQVGPRPFF.

This clonotype was detected ten times or more. The chain couples TRBV20-1 to TRBJ2-5; maybe TRBD1 (5 bases). The CDR3 totals 12 residues. V lost 2 bases, J lost 5 bases, and 9 bases lay in between. Germline V CDR1 and CDR2: DFQATT, SNEGSKA (reference sequence). The CDR3 bases are TGCAGTGCTAGACAGGGTCGCGAGACCCAGTACTTC. Protein: CSARQGRETQYF.

Only a few counts were recorded for this clonotype. The CDR3 region is CASSLQGGTYNEQFF. The CDR3 coding sequence is TGTGCCAGCAGCTTACAGGGGGGAACTTACAATGAGCAGTTCTTC. The chain combines TRBV11-2 with TRBJ2-1; D is possibly TRBD1 (7 bases). V gave up 2 bases and J gave up 4 bases, with 12 bases separating them. The CDR3 contains 15 residues. Germline V gives CDR1 SGHAT, CDR2 FQNNGV.

This clonotype was seen ten or more times. The chain is built from TRBV27 and TRBJ1-2; 8 bases align to TRBD1. Germline-derived CDR1 and CDR2 are MNHEY and SMNVEV (reference sequence). The CDR3 is 15 residues long. Losses at the gene ends were 6 bases for V and 0 bases for J; bases not matched to a gene: 6. In DNA, the CDR3 is TGTGCCAGCAGCCAAGGGACAGGACCTAACTATGGCTACACCTTC. Protein product: CASSQGTGPNYGYTF.

This clonotype was picked up many times. CDR3 sequence (DNA): TGCAGTGCTTGGACAGGGGGCTTGTACACTGAAGCTTTCTTT. This codes for CSAWTGGLYTEAFF. The chain combines TRBV20-1 with TRBJ1-1; 11 bases align to TRBD1. This CDR3 has 14 residues. Germline values: CDR1 DFQATT, CDR2 SNEGSKA (reference sequence). V lost 5 bases, J lost 3 bases, and 5 bases stayed unmatched.

The CDR3, as DNA: TGCAGCGTTGAACGGGAGCAGAACACCGGGGAGCTGTTTTTT. This translates into CSVEREQNTGELFF. The rearrangement links TRBV29-1 to TRBJ2-2, with D possibly matching TRBD2 (6 bases). Germline V gene sequence: CDR1 SQVTM, CDR2 ANQGSEA. V lost 2 bases, J lost 1 base, and 8 bases lay in between. The CDR3 runs to 14 residues.

This clonotype was seen only a few times. Compared with germline, one end of the junction differs, possibly owing to a read error. The chain couples TRBV5-1 to TRBJ2-5; D gene unclear. CDR1 and CDR2 from the germline V gene are SGHRS and YFSETQ. The CDR3 is made up of 13 amino acids. CDR3 bases: TGCGCCAGCAGGTTGGGTTCCCAAGAGACCCAGTACTTC. Translating gives CASRLGSQETQYF.

This clonotype was detected many times. This chain uses TRBV20-1 with TRBJ2-1; no reliable D call. This CDR3 comprises 13 residues. Deletions cut 1 base from V and 4 bases from J, with 8 bases between. Germline CDR1 and CDR2: DFQATT and SNEGSKA (reference sequence). In DNA form, the CDR3 reads TGCAGTGCTAGAGTACTCCAATACAATGAGCAGTTCTTC. Amino acids: CSARVLQYNEQFF.

The rearrangement links TRBV5-5 to TRBJ1-2; no clear D. CDR1 and CDR2 from the germline V gene are SGHKS and YYEKEE (reference sequence). Deletions cut 2 bases from V and 0 bases from J, with 11 bases between. The CDR3 is made up of 15 amino acids. CDR3 nucleotide sequence: TGTGCCAGCAGCTTCCGGGCGGTAGCTAACTATGGCTACACCTTC. Its translation is CASSFRAVANYGYTF. Supplemented by reference TRBV5-5 and TRBJ1-2, the full variable domain reads DAGVTQSPTHLIKTRGQQVTLRCSPISGHKSVSWYQQVLGQGPQFIFQYYEKEERGRGNFPDRFSARQFPNYSSELNVNALLLGDSALYLCASSFRAVANYGYTFGSGTRLTVV.

Many counts were recorded for this clonotype. The chain combines TRBV6-6 with TRBJ2-2; a possible D gene is TRBD2 (5 bases). CDR3 length: 12 residues. The germline gives CDR1 MNHNY, CDR2 SVGAGI (reference sequence). This chain's CDR3 is CAARGNTGELFF. CDR3 DNA: TGTGCAGCCCGGGGGAACACCGGGGAGCTGTTTTTT.

The table lists this clonotype with a few counts. V and J are TRBV5-6 and TRBJ2-2; D is perhaps TRBD2 (5 bases). CDR1 and CDR2 (germline): SGHDT, YYEEEE. This CDR3 region has 15 residues. Trimming took 3 bases from V and 6 from J, leaving 15 bases between them. DNA for the CDR3: TGTGCCAGCAGCTCAAACGAGGGTGTGGCCGGGGAGCTGTTTTTT. This gives the protein CASSSNEGVAGELFF.

This clonotype was detected many times. This rearrangement joins TRBV7-9 to TRBJ2-7, with 11 bases matching TRBD1. Germline CDR1 SEHNR, CDR2 FQNEAQ (reference sequence). V trimming: 1 base; J trimming: 3 bases; junction bases outside the gene matches: 2. The CDR3 loop spans 15 amino acids. The CDR3 DNA is TGTGCCAGCAGCTTAGAAGGGACAGGGGGCTACGAGCAGTACTTC. Translation: CASSLEGTGGYEQYF.

V is TRBV6-5 and J is TRBJ2-1, with unresolved D. Germline lookup yields CDR1 MNHEY and CDR2 SVGAGI. V lost 2 bases and J lost 7, with 12 bases in between. The CDR3 has 14 residues. The CDR3 DNA sequence: TGTGCCAGCAGTTACACGGCAAACATGAATGAGCAGTTCTTC. This encodes CASSYTANMNEQFF.

There are many counts of this clonotype. The chain employs TRBV9 and TRBJ2-1; D is ambiguous. Germline-derived CDR1 and CDR2 are SGDLS and YYNGEE. V was shortened by 1 base and J by 8 bases, with 16 bases between the two germline ends. There are 15 residues in the CDR3. The CDR3 DNA sequence: TGTGCCAGCAGCGTAAATGTTGGTACCATGGATGAGCAGTTCTTC. Its translation: CASSVNVGTMDEQFF.

As for this clonotype: Given a much more abundant clone one base away, this may be a read error. V is TRBV7-2 and J is TRBJ2-5; D is ambiguous. CDR3 size: 15 residues. The germline V gene encodes CDR1 SGHTA and CDR2 FQGNSA. The ends were cut back, 3 bases at V and 5 bases at J, with 16 bases in the middle. The CDR3 spells CASSLENSWAETQYF. The CDR3 DNA is TGTGCCAGCAGCTTGGAAAACAGCTGGGCGGAGACCCAGTACTTC. The variable domain in full, with the rest retrieved from reference TRBV7-2 and TRBJ2-5, is GAGVSQSPSNKVTEKGKDVELRCDPISGHTALYWYRQSLGQGLEFLIYFQGNSAPDKSGLPSDRFSAERTGGSVSTLTIQRTQQEDSAVYLCASSLENSWAETQYFGPGTRLLVL.

This clonotype showed up just a few times. The chain carries TRBV2 and TRBJ2-7; maybe TRBD1 (6 bases). The length of the CDR3 is 13 residues. Looked up from germline, CDR1 is SNHLY and CDR2 is FYNNEI. The V gene lost 3 bases and the J gene lost 3 bases, with 9 bases spanning the gap. CDR3 amino acids: CASSEAGVYEQYF. The CDR3 DNA reads as TGTGCCAGCAGTGAGGCAGGGGTCTACGAGCAGTACTTC.

This clonotype has at least ten counts. The chain has TRBV28 and TRBJ1-5; the D is unclear. V was trimmed by 7 bases and J by 5 bases, leaving 6 bases between them. Germline V lookup: CDR1 MDHEN, CDR2 SYDVKM. The CDR3 has 11 residues. The CDR3 sequence is CASKRDQPQHF. The CDR3 DNA is TGTGCCAGCAAACGGGATCAGCCCCAGCATTTT.

Remarks on this clonotype: One end of the junction does not line up with germline, which may come from a read error. This chain uses TRBV2 with TRBJ2-1; D gene ambiguous. The germline V gene has CDR1 SNHLY and CDR2 FYNNEI. This CDR3 is built from 12 residues. CDR3 loop: CASSNLGPERIF. In DNA form, the CDR3 reads TGTGCCAGCAGCAACCTCGGCCCGGAGCGAATCTTC.

In its sample, this clonotype was seen a few times. V is TRBV12-3 or TRBV12-4 and J is TRBJ2-2; D perhaps matches TRBD2 (5 bases). The CDR3 runs to 15 residues. V was cut by 2 bases and J by 4 bases, with 11 bases left in between. In nucleotides, the CDR3 is TGTGCCAGCAGTTTAATCCACGGAGGCACCGGGGAGCTGTTTTTT. It translates to CASSLIHGGTGELFF.

This clonotype came up many times. The V call is TRBV10-3, the J call TRBJ1-5; D not certain. Trimming left V 8 bases short and J 6 bases short, with 11 bases between. CDR3 length: 12 residues. Germline CDR1 is ENHRY and CDR2 is SYGVKD. Here the CDR3 DNA reads TGTGCCATCGCGGAAGTAGGTCAGCCCCAGCATTTT. It yields the protein CAIAEVGQPQHF.

This clonotype was observed many times. The chain carries TRBV28 and TRBJ1-2; D perhaps matches TRBD1 (5 bases). V lost 2 bases, J lost 4 bases, and 8 bases lay in between. This CDR3 comprises 13 residues. The germline CDR1 and CDR2 sequences are MDHEN and SYDVKM. This CDR3 is CASSLQGSYGYTF. CDR3 nucleotide sequence: TGTGCCAGCAGTTTACAGGGTAGCTATGGCTACACCTTC.

This clonotype was seen at least ten times. The chain has TRBV20-1 and TRBJ2-1; 9 nucleotides match TRBD2. V shed 2 bases, J shed 2 bases, and the junction held 4 bases outside the gene matches. Germline CDR1 and CDR2: DFQATT and SNEGSKA (reference sequence). The CDR3 runs 15 residues. In DNA, the CDR3 is TGCAGTGCTAGACTACTAGCGGGTCCCTACAATGAGCAGTTCTTC. This gives the protein CSARLLAGPYNEQFF.

The gene calls are TRBV5-1 and TRBJ2-5; 7 bases agree with TRBD1. The CDR3 is 14 amino acids. With 2 bases clipped from V and 3 bases from J, the junction kept 4 bases outside the gene matches. CDR1 is SGHRS and CDR2 is YFSETQ in the germline V gene. For the CDR3, the DNA is TGCGCCAGCAGCTTTTACAGGGGAGAAGAGACCCAGTACTTC. Translating gives CASSFYRGEETQYF.

This clonotype has just a few counts. This chain connects TRBV5-1 to TRBJ1-1; D remains ambiguous. The V gene's germline CDR1 is SGHRS and CDR2 YFSETQ. Trimming shortened V by 0 bases and J by 5 bases, and 11 bases separated the two germline ends. The CDR3 has 14 amino acids. CDR3 loop: CASSLEPGRTEAFF. CDR3 sequence (DNA): TGCGCCAGCAGCTTGGAGCCCGGGCGGACTGAAGCTTTCTTT.

This clonotype was seen many times. The genes are TRBV28 and TRBJ2-3, with TRBD2 as a possible D gene (6 bases). The V gene lost 4 bases and the J gene lost 1 base, with 15 bases spanning the gap. The germline CDR1 and CDR2 sequences are MDHEN and SYDVKM. The CDR3 extends over 16 amino acids. In DNA, the CDR3 is TGTGCCAGCAGTTCGACTACTAGCCCCCGCACAGATACGCAGTATTTT. Protein: CASSSTTSPRTDTQYF. Complete variable domain (other parts from reference TRBV28 and TRBJ2-3): DVKVTQSSRYLVKRTGEKVFLECVQDMDHENMFWYRQDPGLGLRLIYFSYDVKMKEKGDIPEGYSVSREKKERFSLILESASTNQTSMYLCASSSTTSPRTDTQYFGPGTRLTVL.

This clonotype has just a few counts. The CDR3 nucleotides are TGTGCCAGCAGCCAACGAACCGGGACAGGGAATGGCTACACCTTC. Protein sequence: CASSQRTGTGNGYTF. The chain is built from TRBV14 and TRBJ1-2; the match to TRBD1 covers 9 bases. The V gene's germline CDR1 is SGHDN and CDR2 FVKESK. This CDR3 has 15 residues. With V trimmed by 2 bases and J by 6 bases, 7 bases remained unmatched.

This clonotype was seen only a few times. This chain uses TRBV19 with TRBJ2-1; 9 bases match TRBD2. Losses at the gene ends were 0 bases for V and 0 bases for J; bases not matched to a gene: 9. The CDR3 runs 19 residues. CDR1 and CDR2 from the germline V gene are LNHDA and SQIVND (reference sequence). The CDR3 reads CASSIDRGRVPRSYNEQFF. The CDR3 region has the DNA TGTGCCAGTAGTATAGATCGCGGGAGGGTCCCCCGCTCCTACAATGAGCAGTTCTTC. The full variable domain, its missing parts supplied by reference TRBV19 and TRBJ2-1, is DGGITQSPKYLFRKEGQNVTLSCEQNLNHDAMYWYRQDPGQGLRLIYYSQIVNDFQKGDIAEGYSVSREKKESFPLTVTSAQKNPTAFYLCASSIDRGRVPRSYNEQFFGPGTRLTVL.